The rows below give T cell receptor beta chains drawn from one sample of a study of shared T cell receptors in the human thymus. Method: immunoSEQ multiplex PCR; TCRdb's copy keeps in-frame clones and lacks some. The sample yields approximately 490,000 clones, about four fifths seen once. Separately, the same data were catalogued under a study of human thymus T cells.

Sequenced input: thymocytes. All receptors come from a boy in the first two years of life with a congenital heart defect. Both conserved end residues are part of each CDR3. A D gene is named only where the DNA matches it firmly. Expanded clones get a size class; other rows say once, few or many, or leave the size out.

D gene: NA; clone size: NA; J gene: TRBJ2-1; V gene: TRBV30; CDR3 protein: CAWSALRLYNEQFF; CDR3 DNA: TGTGCCTGGAGTGCTTTGCGGCTCTACAATGAGCAGTTCTTC
D gene: NA; clone size: NA; J gene: TRBJ2-1; V gene: TRBV4-1; CDR3 protein: CASSQGVGHEQFF; CDR3 DNA: TGCGCCAGCAGCCAAGGTGTGGGCCATGAGCAGTTCTTC
D gene: TRBD2; clone size: NA; J gene: TRBJ2-3; V gene: TRBV30; CDR3 protein: CAWSWLSGVTDTQYF; CDR3 DNA: TGTGCCTGGAGTTGGCTCAGCGGGGTCACAGATACGCAGTATTTT
D gene: NA; clone size: NA; J gene: TRBJ2-5; V gene: TRBV29-1; CDR3 protein: CSVGLEGFGQETQYF; CDR3 DNA: TGCAGCGTCGGGCTGGAGGGGTTTGGGCAAGAGACCCAGTACTTC
D gene: NA; clone size: NA; J gene: TRBJ2-2; V gene: TRBV30; CDR3 protein: CAWGGVGLVMTGELFF; CDR3 DNA: TGTGCCTGGGGTGGGGTGGGGCTAGTAATGACCGGGGAGCTGTTTTTT
D gene: TRBD2; clone size: NA; J gene: TRBJ2-3; V gene: TRBV5-6; CDR3 protein: CASSLRLAGARGNTQYF; CDR3 DNA: TGTGCCAGCAGCTTACGACTAGCGGGAGCACGAGGGAATACGCAGTATTTT
D gene: NA; clone size: once; J gene: TRBJ2-7; V gene: TRBV30; CDR3 protein: CAWSEVRNLPGEQYF; CDR3 DNA: TGTGCCTGGAGTGAGGTGAGGAACCTCCCGGGCGAGCAGTACTTC
D gene: TRBD1; clone size: NA; J gene: TRBJ1-2; V gene: TRBV29-1; CDR3 protein: CSAHTGDHYGYTF; CDR3 DNA: TGCAGCGCCCATACAGGGGATCACTATGGCTACACCTTC
D gene: TRBD2; clone size: NA; J gene: TRBJ2-1; V gene: TRBV5-1; CDR3 protein: CASTPGLAGGLPYNEQFF; CDR3 DNA: TGCGCCAGCACCCCGGGACTAGCGGGAGGACTACCCTACAATGAGCAGTTCTTC
D gene: NA; clone size: NA; J gene: TRBJ2-7; V gene: TRBV5-3; CDR3 protein: CARSPGHSKIGYF; CDR3 DNA: TGTGCCAGAAGCCCCGGACACAGTAAGATAGGGTACTTC
D gene: TRBD1; clone size: few; J gene: TRBJ1-3; V gene: TRBV11-3; CDR3 protein: CASSLAGQDSRNTIYF; CDR3 DNA: TGTGCCAGCAGCTTGGCGGGACAGGATTCTAGAAACACCATATATTTT
D gene: NA; clone size: NA; J gene: TRBJ2-7; V gene: TRBV2; CDR3 protein: CASRKDSRPYEQYF; CDR3 DNA: TGTGCCAGCAGGAAGGACAGTAGACCCTACGAGCAGTACTTC
D gene: TRBD2; clone size: NA; J gene: TRBJ2-1; V gene: TRBV7-3; CDR3 protein: CASSLAGELRNEQFF; CDR3 DNA: TGTGCCAGCAGCTTAGCGGGAGAGCTTAGGAATGAGCAGTTCTTC
D gene: NA; clone size: NA; J gene: TRBJ1-2; V gene: TRBV6-5; CDR3 protein: CASSYRTAYGYTF; CDR3 DNA: TGTGCCAGCAGTTACAGGACTGCCTATGGCTACACCTTC
D gene: TRBD2; clone size: NA; J gene: TRBJ2-4; V gene: TRBV5-6; CDR3 protein: CASSLKTSDQYF; CDR3 DNA: TGTGCCAGCAGCTTGAAGACTAGCGATCAGTACTTC
D gene: TRBD1; clone size: NA; J gene: TRBJ2-1; V gene: TRBV19; CDR3 protein: CASRTGGYNEQFF; CDR3 DNA: TGTGCCAGTAGGACAGGGGGCTACAATGAGCAGTTCTTC
D gene: NA; clone size: NA; J gene: TRBJ2-5; V gene: TRBV27; CDR3 protein: CASGLPQGQETQYF; CDR3 DNA: TGTGCCAGTGGGTTACCACAGGGCCAAGAGACCCAGTACTTC
D gene: TRBD1; clone size: NA; J gene: TRBJ2-7; V gene: TRBV6-1; CDR3 protein: CAASGGGNYEQYF; CDR3 DNA: TGTGCCGCCTCAGGGGGCGGGAACTACGAGCAGTACTTC
D gene: TRBD2; clone size: few; J gene: TRBJ2-2; V gene: TRBV25-1; CDR3 protein: CASSAPLAGGNTGELFF; CDR3 DNA: TGTGCCAGCAGTGCCCCACTAGCGGGAGGGAACACCGGGGAGCTGTTTTTT
D gene: TRBD2; clone size: NA; J gene: TRBJ2-7; V gene: TRBV28; CDR3 protein: CASSLSGLAEPYEQYF; CDR3 DNA: TGTGCCAGCAGTTTATCCGGACTAGCGGAACCCTACGAGCAGTACTTC